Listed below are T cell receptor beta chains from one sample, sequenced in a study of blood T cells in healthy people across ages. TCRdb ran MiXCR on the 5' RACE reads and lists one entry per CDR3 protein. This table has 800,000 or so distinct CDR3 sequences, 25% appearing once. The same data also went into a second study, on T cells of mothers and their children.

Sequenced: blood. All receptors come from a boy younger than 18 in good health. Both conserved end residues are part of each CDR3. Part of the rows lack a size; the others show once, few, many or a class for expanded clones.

CDR3 protein: CASSLGRVLNTEAFF
clone size: -
V gene: TRBV7-2
J gene: TRBJ1-1

CDR3 protein: CASSGSGQGFPDTQYF
clone size: -
V gene: TRBV5-1
J gene: TRBJ2-3

CDR3 protein: CSVEGSGRVNNEQFF
clone size: few
V gene: TRBV29-1
J gene: TRBJ2-1

CDR3 protein: CSVRRLEVGSEQFF
clone size: -
V gene: TRBV20-1
J gene: -

CDR3 protein: CASSQIDRGPAYEQYF
clone size: -
V gene: TRBV7-2
J gene: -

CDR3 protein: CAGSVAPDSSYNEQFF
clone size: -
V gene: TRBV9
J gene: TRBJ2-1

CDR3 protein: CASFGASTGELFF
clone size: -
V gene: TRBV12-3/TRBV12-4
J gene: TRBJ2-2

CDR3 protein: CSARSGSLGYTF
clone size: -
V gene: TRBV20-1
J gene: TRBJ1-2

CDR3 protein: CASSKGQGVRSIQYF
clone size: -
V gene: TRBV18
J gene: TRBJ2-4

CDR3 protein: CASSREKGGGNQPQHF
clone size: -
V gene: TRBV7-8
J gene: TRBJ1-5

CDR3 protein: CATSRVAGGPQETQYF
clone size: -
V gene: TRBV15
J gene: TRBJ2-5

CDR3 protein: CATSLQRGPYGYTF
clone size: -
V gene: TRBV15
J gene: TRBJ1-2

CDR3 protein: CASTGLAGVPRSYNEQFF
clone size: few
V gene: TRBV6-2/TRBV6-3
J gene: TRBJ2-1

CDR3 protein: CAISDPGQGYNEQFF
clone size: few
V gene: TRBV10-3
J gene: TRBJ2-1

CDR3 protein: CASSLETADYEQYF
clone size: -
V gene: TRBV5-1
J gene: TRBJ2-7

CDR3 protein: CSVEEGPYNEQFF
clone size: few
V gene: TRBV29-1
J gene: TRBJ2-1

CDR3 protein: CASYPGMNTEAFF
clone size: few
V gene: TRBV6-5
J gene: TRBJ1-1

CDR3 protein: CARKMGRNYATNEKLFF
clone size: -
V gene: TRBV6-1
J gene: TRBJ1-4

CDR3 protein: CASSPLRQGYGYTF
clone size: -
V gene: TRBV4-3
J gene: TRBJ1-2

CDR3 protein: CASMKEETQYF
clone size: -
V gene: TRBV2
J gene: TRBJ2-5

CDR3 protein: CSARSSVSGNGEQYF
clone size: -
V gene: TRBV20-1
J gene: -

CDR3 protein: CSVGVLDREVNYGYTF
clone size: -
V gene: TRBV29-1
J gene: TRBJ1-2

CDR3 protein: CSVVKTGFITDTQYF
clone size: few
V gene: TRBV29-1
J gene: TRBJ2-3

CDR3 protein: CSVPIGGRMGSYEQYF
clone size: few
V gene: TRBV29-1
J gene: TRBJ2-7

CDR3 protein: CSAALLQGRVWHEQFF
clone size: -
V gene: TRBV20-1
J gene: TRBJ2-1

CDR3 protein: CASSQGQGVVYEQYF
clone size: -
V gene: TRBV4-3
J gene: -

CDR3 protein: CSARNTGADTQYF
clone size: once
V gene: TRBV20-1
J gene: TRBJ2-3

CDR3 protein: CASSLGPKAYEQYF
clone size: -
V gene: TRBV5-5
J gene: -